One sample yielded the 24 T cell receptor beta chains listed below, sequenced in a study of cytomegalovirus exposure and HLA in healthy donors. The PCR had 60 Vbeta and 13 Jbeta primers. This table comes from immunoSEQ multiplex PCR, and its TCRdb copy is limited to in-frame clones, with some not included. The data show about 140,000 clones, roughly three quarters seen once. Sample: PBMCs. Receptors originate from a woman in her twenties or thirties in good health and CMV-seronegative.

This rearrangement joins TRBV28 to TRBJ1-5; 8 positions agree with TRBD1. This CDR3 spans 12 amino acids. Germline CDR1 and CDR2: MDHEN and SYDVKM. V shed 8 bases and J 15 bases; nucleotides not matched to a gene: 12. The CDR3 loop reads CASHGQGRTRHF. CDR3 nucleotides: TGTGCCAGCCACGGACAGGGACGAACCCGGCATTTT.

This clone appeared once. The CDR3: CASSHPPGLVGDTQYF. CDR3 in DNA: TGTGCCAGCAGCCACCCCCCGGGACTAGTGGGGGATACGCAGTATTTT. This rearrangement joins TRBV4-2 to TRBJ2-3; 8 bases line up with TRBD2. Germline V gene lookup returns CDR1 LGHNA and CDR2 YNFKEQ. This CDR3 is built from 16 residues. Trimming removed 3 bases from V and 6 bases from J; junction bases left unmatched: 11.

The rearrangement uses TRBV2 and TRBJ1-2; no firm D call. The CDR3 is 11 amino acids. Trimming took off 10 bases at V and 8 bases at J, with 14 bases between the two ends. CDR1 SNHLY and CDR2 FYNNEI come from the germline V gene. The CDR3 region has the DNA TGTGCCACCCTACGGGGATTAGGCTACACCTTC. Amino acid sequence: CATLRGLGYTF.

This clone was detected a few times. The chain has TRBV5-1 and TRBJ1-6, with no clear D. The germline CDR1 and CDR2 sequences are SGHRS and YFSETQ. CDR3 size: 13 residues. Trimming cost V 0 bases and J 9 bases, with 7 bases left between them. For the CDR3, the DNA is TGCGCCAGCAGCTTGGGAGGGAGTTCACCCCTCCACTTT. The encoded protein is CASSLGGSSPLHF. The variable domain in full, completed from reference TRBV5-1 and TRBJ1-6, reads KAGVTQTPRYLIKTRGQQVTLSCSPISGHRSVSWYQQTPGQGLQFLFEYFSETQRNKGNFPGRFSGRQFSNSRSEMNVSTLELGDSALYLCASSLGGSSPLHFGNGTRLTVT.

This clone was seen only once. The V call is TRBV19, the J call TRBJ2-2; 9 nucleotides agree with TRBD1. CDR3 length: 13 amino acids. After removal of 11 bases from V and 3 bases from J, the junction contained 4 bases not matched to a gene. Germline V CDR1 and CDR2: LNHDA, SQIVND (reference sequence). The CDR3 coding sequence is TGTGCCTCCGGGACAGGGTACACCGGGGAGCTGTTTTTT. It codes for CASGTGYTGELFF.

This chain joins TRBV7-2 and TRBJ2-2, with 12 positions matching TRBD1. The germline V gene has CDR1 SGHTA and CDR2 FQGNSA. The CDR3 has 16 residues. The junction had 4 bases not matched to a gene; V was cut back by 2 bases and J by 6 bases. CDR3 DNA sequence: TGTGCCAGCAGCTTATTGGGGACAGGGGGCCCCGGGGAGCTGTTTTTT. Its translation is CASSLLGTGGPGELFF.

This clone is a singleton in its sample. The rearrangement joins TRBV11-2 to TRBJ1-5, with 9 bases identical to TRBD1. Unmatched junction bases numbered 8, after V lost 2 bases and J lost 6 bases. The CDR3 runs 16 residues. CDR1 SGHAT and CDR2 FQNNGV come from the germline V gene. CDR3 sequence reads: CASSLPRDRATQPQHF. The CDR3 coding sequence is TGTGCCAGCAGCTTACCCCGGGACAGGGCGACTCAGCCCCAGCATTTT.

The chain couples TRBV11-1 to TRBJ1-6; D is undetermined. CDR3 length: 16 amino acids. V lost 5 bases and J lost 4, with 15 bases in between. Germline V gene sequence: CDR1 SGHAT, CDR2 FQDESV (reference sequence). CDR3 sequence reads: CASSPYGRGYNSPLHF. The CDR3 DNA reads as TGTGCCAGCAGCCCGTACGGAAGAGGATATAATTCACCCCTCCACTTT.

The rearrangement links TRBV19 to TRBJ2-2, with TRBD1 matching over 9 bases. The CDR3 is 16 amino acids. Germline V gene lookup returns CDR1 LNHDA and CDR2 SQIVND (reference sequence). After removal of 7 bases from V and 5 bases from J, the junction contained 11 bases not matched to a gene. The CDR3 sequence: CASKTQGALRTGELFF. The CDR3 DNA follows: TGTGCCAGTAAGACACAGGGGGCATTGAGGACCGGGGAGCTGTTTTTT.

CDR3 loop: CASSRGPYEQYF. CDR3 DNA: TGTGCCAGCAGTAGGGGTCCCTACGAGCAGTACTTC. The chain carries TRBV28 and TRBJ2-7; TRBD1 is a possible D gene (5 bases). Germline assignment: CDR1 MDHEN and CDR2 SYDVKM. V lost 5 bases to trimming and J lost 2 bases, with 7 bases between them. The CDR3 runs 12 residues.

This chain joins TRBV27 and TRBJ2-3; the D gene is possibly TRBD1 (6 bases). Germline V gene sequence: CDR1 MNHEY, CDR2 SMNVEV (reference sequence). Trimming stripped 0 bases from V and 6 bases from J, with 13 bases between. The CDR3 contains 15 residues. CDR3 sequence: CASSLSRQVVDTQYF. As DNA, the CDR3 is TGTGCCAGCAGTTTATCGAGACAGGTCGTGGATACGCAGTATTTT.

The chain employs TRBV28 and TRBJ1-5, with TRBD1 matching 9 bases. The junction had 9 bases not matched to a gene; V was cut back by 6 bases and J by 3 bases. The length of the CDR3 is 16 residues. Germline loops: CDR1 MDHEN, CDR2 SYDVKM. The DNA of the CDR3 is TGTGCCAGCAGATATCAAGGACAGGGGACCAATCAGCCCCAGCATTTT. It codes for CASRYQGQGTNQPQHF.

The table lists this clone with a count of one. The chain uses TRBV4-2 and TRBJ1-1, with 12 bases fitting TRBD1. CDR1 LGHNA and CDR2 YNFKEQ come from the germline V gene. CDR3 length: 18 amino acids. With V trimmed by 0 bases and J by 6 bases, 11 bases remained unmatched. The CDR3 spells CASSQDWWPGQGAPEAFF. The DNA for the CDR3 is TGTGCCAGCAGCCAAGATTGGTGGCCGGGACAGGGGGCGCCTGAAGCTTTCTTT.

The CDR3 nucleotides read TGTGCCAGCAGACGCGGACAGGGTAGCAATCAGCCCCAGCATTTT. This translates into CASRRGQGSNQPQHF. This rearrangement joins TRBV6-5 to TRBJ1-5; TRBD1 agrees at 8 bases. The CDR3 runs 15 residues. V was clipped by 6 bases and J by 0 bases; unmatched bases: 4. Per germline, CDR1 MNHEY and CDR2 SVGAGI.

The rearrangement uses TRBV2 and TRBJ1-4; no clear D. Trimming removed 7 bases at V and 4 bases at J, with 7 bases between. Germline CDR1 and CDR2: SNHLY and FYNNEI. The CDR3 has 12 residues. The CDR3 region is CASTRVNEKLFF. The CDR3, as DNA: TGTGCCAGCACACGAGTTAATGAAAAACTGTTTTTT.

V and J are TRBV28 and TRBJ2-2; 9 nucleotides agree with TRBD1. Per germline, CDR1 MDHEN and CDR2 SYDVKM. J was trimmed by 6 bases and V by 9 bases; bases with no gene match: 8. The length of the CDR3 is 14 residues. CDR3 sequence: CASSITGGPGELFF. The CDR3 nucleotides read TGTGCCAGTAGTATTACAGGGGGCCCCGGGGAGCTGTTTTTT.

The V gene is TRBV28, the J gene TRBJ1-1; D is uncertain. The V end was cut by 6 bases, the J end by 0 bases, with 23 bases between. The CDR3 sequence is 18 residues long. The V gene's germline CDR1 is MDHEN and CDR2 SYDVKM. Here the CDR3 DNA reads TGTGCCAGCAGCCCCGTCAGATTAGCGCGGTTCATGAACACTGAAGCTTTCTTT. It translates to CASSPVRLARFMNTEAFF. The entire variable domain, with the rest obtained from reference TRBV28 and TRBJ1-1, is as follows: DVKVTQSSRYLVKRTGEKVFLECVQDMDHENMFWYRQDPGLGLRLIYFSYDVKMKEKGDIPEGYSVSREKKERFSLILESASTNQTSMYLCASSPVRLARFMNTEAFFGQGTRLTVV.

V gene TRBV19 combines with J gene TRBJ1-3, with D possibly TRBD1 on 5 matching bases. The CDR3 extends over 16 amino acids. Trimming stripped 5 bases from V and 0 bases from J, with 14 bases between. Germline V CDR1 and CDR2: LNHDA, SQIVND (reference sequence). The CDR3 region is CASSLPGPDSGNTIYF. In nucleotides, the CDR3 is TGTGCCAGTAGTCTTCCAGGGCCAGACTCTGGAAACACCATATATTTT.

J is TRBJ2-5 and V is TRBV28; TRBD1 is a possible D gene (5 bases). The V gene lost 3 bases and the J gene lost 5 bases, with 16 bases spanning the gap. CDR1 and CDR2 from the germline V gene are MDHEN and SYDVKM. CDR3 length: 15 amino acids. CDR3: CASSLPDTNRETQYF. CDR3 nucleotide sequence: TGTGCCAGCAGTTTGCCGGACACCAACCGGGAGACCCAGTACTTC.

This clone was found once. The CDR3 protein is CASSLGGANFKEAFF. CDR3 coding DNA: TGTGCCAGCAGTTTAGGGGGGGCGAACTTTAAAGAAGCTTTCTTT. V usage is TRBV28 and J usage is TRBJ1-1, with TRBD1 as a possible D gene (6 bases). This CDR3 is 15 amino acids long. Trimming removed 2 bases at V and 8 bases at J, with 18 bases between. CDR1 is MDHEN and CDR2 is SYDVKM in the germline V gene.

The rearrangement uses TRBV11-2 and TRBJ2-7; D is uncertain. V lost 1 base to trimming and J lost 0 bases, with 7 bases between them. The CDR3 runs 14 residues. Germline-derived CDR1 and CDR2 are SGHAT and FQNNGV. The CDR3 region has the DNA TGTGCCAGCAGCTTAGGCTTTAGCTCCTACGAGCAGTACTTC. Encoded protein: CASSLGFSSYEQYF.

This clone was recorded a few times. V is TRBV7-8 and J is TRBJ1-6, with TRBD1 as a possible D gene (6 bases). Germline V lookup: CDR1 SGHVS, CDR2 FQNEAQ. V gave up 2 bases and J gave up 14 bases, with 10 bases separating them. The CDR3 runs to 12 residues. The CDR3 here is CASSLREGALHF. In DNA form, the CDR3 reads TGTGCCAGCAGCTTAAGAGAGGGGGCCCTCCACTTT.

This clone was detected only once. The chain has TRBV30 and TRBJ2-3, with 9 bases aligning to TRBD2. J gave up 6 bases and V 1 base, and 5 bases lay outside the gene matches. Germline CDR1 and CDR2: GTSNPN and SVGIG (reference sequence). This CDR3 region has 14 residues. CDR3 protein: CAWSEVAGEDTQYF. CDR3 DNA sequence: TGTGCCTGGAGTGAGGTAGCGGGGGAGGATACGCAGTATTTT.

The chain employs TRBV5-1 and TRBJ2-5; 9 bases match TRBD1. The J call is doubtful: the DNA matches TRBJ2-7 better. CDR1 is SGHRS and CDR2 is YFSETQ in the germline V gene. The CDR3 loop spans 15 amino acids. CDR3 residues: CASSLLQGAKYEQYF. CDR3 nucleotides: TGCGCCAGCAGCTTGCTACAGGGGGCAAAGTACGAGCAGTACTTC.